This T cell receptor (beta chain) was observed in a study of OX40 agonist ivuxolimab in advanced cancers. Study information: Patients undergoing dose escalation presented with hepatocellular carcinoma, melanoma, renal cell or head and neck cancer.

Measured with immunoSEQ multiplex PCR; TCRdb has only the in-frame clones, and not every one. Of nearly 70,000 clones in the sample, roughly 89% are singletons; the top ten hold around 8.2%. This CDR3 comprises 13 residues. The germline gives CDR1 SGHTA, CDR2 FQGNSA. The V end was cut by 3 bases, the J end by 1 base, with 6 bases between. The TCR originated in an adult with an advanced solid tumor such as melanoma, head and neck, liver or kidney cancer. The input for sequencing was CD4+ or CD8+ T cells sorted from blood, taken in a trial of the OX40 agonist ivuxolimab. This chain joins TRBV7-2 and TRBJ1-1; no definite D call. This CDR3 reads CASSFGGNTEAFF. The CDR3 nucleotides read TGTGCCAGCAGCTTTGGAGGGAACACTGAAGCTTTCTTT.